These T cell receptor beta chains were read from a single sample in a study of T cell responses to AZD1222 COVID-19 vaccine. Data came from immunoSEQ multiplex PCR; TCRdb stores just in-frame clones and leaves some out. The top ten clones hold about 3% of a sample with roughly 180,000 clones, about 85% of them seen once. Sequenced here: peripheral blood, sampled on day 0 of AZD1222 vaccination. These receptors originate from an adult in good health. CDR3s include the opening cysteine and the closing phenylalanine or tryptophan. A D gene is named only where the DNA matches it firmly. Clone size is given for some rows only: seen once, a few or many times, or a class if the clone is expanded.

v_gene	abundance	j_gene	len	d_gene	CDR3nt	CDR3aa
TRBV6-5	.	TRBJ2-7	15	TRBD1	TGTGCCAGCAGTTCTTGGACAGGGGGATCCTACGAGCAGTACTTC	CASSSWTGGSYEQYF
TRBV5-1	.	TRBJ2-1	19	.	TGCGCCAGCAGCTTGGCCGGGCAGGGGAGTAGAATAGGGAAGAATGAGCAGTTCTTC	CASSLAGQGSRIGKNEQFF
TRBV11-2	.	TRBJ2-1	14	.	TGTGCCAGCAGCCCGTTGGGAATCCCGTTTAAGCAGTTCTTC	CASSPLGIPFKQFF
TRBV5-1	.	TRBJ1-2	13	.	TGCGCCAGCAGCGGCCAGCGTAACTATGGCTACACCTTC	CASSGQRNYGYTF
TRBV19	once	TRBJ2-2	15	TRBD2	TGTGCCAGTAGACGGACTAGCGGGAGCGCCGGGGAGCTGTTTTTT	CASRRTSGSAGELFF
TRBV11-2	.	TRBJ2-1	13	.	TGTGCCAGCAGCTCTCGACCGCGTCCGGGGCAGTTCTTC	CASSSRPRPGQFF
TRBV2	.	TRBJ2-1	15	TRBD2	TGTGCCAGCAGTGAAGGTAGCGGGATGACCAATGAGCAGTTCTTC	CASSEGSGMTNEQFF
TRBV30	.	TRBJ2-7	14	TRBD1	TGTGCCTGGAGCGTGGGGACAGGGCTCAAGGAGCAGTACTTC	CAWSVGTGLKEQYF
TRBV19	.	TRBJ1-1	14	.	TGTGCCAGTAGTACAGGATCGGGGGTGGGAGAAGCTTTCTTT	CASSTGSGVGEAFF
TRBV12-3/TRBV12-4	few	TRBJ2-1	11	.	TGTGCCAGCAGTTTTCTGGATGAGCAGTTCTTC	CASSFLDEQFF
TRBV6-5	once	TRBJ1-3	16	.	TGTGCCAGCAGTTACGGGCGGTCGAGCTCTGGAAACACCATATATTTT	CASSYGRSSSGNTIYF
TRBV7-2	.	TRBJ2-1	18	.	TGTGCCAGCAGCTTAGGTTGGGGCGTCAAGAGCTCCTACAATGAGCAGTTCTTC	CASSLGWGVKSSYNEQFF
TRBV19	.	TRBJ1-5	15	TRBD1	TGTGCCAGTAAAGGTGGGACAGGGAATAATCAGCCCCAGCATTTT	CASKGGTGNNQPQHF
TRBV5-1	.	TRBJ2-1	12	.	TGCGCCAGCAGCTCGGATTTGGATGAGCAGTTCTTC	CASSSDLDEQFF
TRBV30	once	TRBJ2-5	15	.	TGTGCCTGGTATGAATGGCGTCCCGGACGGGAGACCCAGTACTTC	CAWYEWRPGRETQYF
TRBV9	.	TRBJ2-3	15	.	TGTGCCAGCAGCCTCCAGGGAGAAGGTGGAGATACGCAGTATTTT	CASSLQGEGGDTQYF
TRBV19	.	TRBJ1-2	16	.	TGTGCCAGTAGCCGCGCCGGTTTCGAGTCTAACTATGGCTACACCTTC	CASSRAGFESNYGYTF
TRBV2	.	TRBJ1-3	17	TRBD1	TGTGCCAGCACTAGTGGACAGGGGGCTTGGTCTGGAAACACCATATATTTT	CASTSGQGAWSGNTIYF
TRBV19	.	TRBJ1-2	13	.	TGTGCCAGTAGTATAGACAGGACCTATGGCTACACCTTC	CASSIDRTYGYTF
TRBV2	.	TRBJ1-4	13	.	TGTGCCAGCAGCACCAGGGGCGGTGAAAAACTGTTTTTT	CASSTRGGEKLFF
TRBV28	few	TRBJ1-5	15	.	TGTGCCAGCAGTTTATCGTCGATTAGCAATCAGCCCCAGCATTTT	CASSLSSISNQPQHF
TRBV2	.	TRBJ1-2	14	.	TGTGCCAGCAGGGAGACAGGTACAACCTATGGCTACACCTTC	CASRETGTTYGYTF
TRBV11-2	.	TRBJ2-7	14	TRBD2	TGTGCCAGCAGGGTGACTAGCGGGAGGGACGAGCAGTACTTC	CASRVTSGRDEQYF
TRBV7-9	.	TRBJ2-5	16	.	TGTGCCAGCAGCTTAGGAGGGCGTCAGGGTTTCGAGACCCAGTACTTC	CASSLGGRQGFETQYF
TRBV7-2	once	TRBJ2-5	14	.	TGTGCCAGCAGCCCCGGGCCCAACCAAGAGACCCAGTACTTC	CASSPGPNQETQYF
TRBV3-1/TRBV3-2	.	TRBJ1-2	11	.	TGTGCCAGCAGCCACCGGCTTTTGAAGACCTTC	CASSHRLLKTF
TRBV29-1	.	TRBJ2-7	14	.	TGCAGCGCCATAACAGATCCATTGCGGTACGAGCAGTACTTC	CSAITDPLRYEQYF
TRBV5-1	once	TRBJ2-5	14	.	TGCGCCAGCAGGAAGATAGGGTGGGGGGAGACCCAGTACTTC	CASRKIGWGETQYF
TRBV14	.	TRBJ1-2	11	.	TGTGCCAGCAGCCAAAATACGGGCTACACCTTC	CASSQNTGYTF
TRBV5-1	.	TRBJ2-2	12	.	TGCGCCAGCAGCTGGACGGCCGGGGAGCTGTTTTTT	CASSWTAGELFF
TRBV15	.	TRBJ1-2	16	.	TGTGCCACCAGCAGAAGGACAGAACCCTCTAACTATGGCTACACCTTC	CATSRRTEPSNYGYTF
TRBV28	.	TRBJ2-7	15	TRBD2	TGTGCCAGCAGTCAGGGACTAGCGGGGGTCTACGAGCAGTACTTC	CASSQGLAGVYEQYF
TRBV28	.	TRBJ1-2	16	TRBD1	TGTGCCAGCAGCTGGGGGACAGGGGGCGCGAGGTATGGCTACACCTTC	CASSWGTGGARYGYTF
TRBV28	.	TRBJ1-2	11	.	TGTGCCAGCAGTTCAGGGTTTGGCTACACCTTC	CASSSGFGYTF
TRBV12-2	.	TRBJ2-7	13	.	TGTGCCCCACCGGGACTAGCGCATCACGAGCAGTACTTC	CAPPGLAHHEQYF
TRBV6-5	once	TRBJ1-5	15	TRBD1	TGTGCCAGCACCCAACAGGGGAATAGCAATCAGCCCCAGCATTTT	CASTQQGNSNQPQHF
TRBV5-8	.	TRBJ2-3	15	TRBD2	TGTGCCAGCAGCTGGGGACTAGCGGGTCACGATACGCAGTATTTT	CASSWGLAGHDTQYF